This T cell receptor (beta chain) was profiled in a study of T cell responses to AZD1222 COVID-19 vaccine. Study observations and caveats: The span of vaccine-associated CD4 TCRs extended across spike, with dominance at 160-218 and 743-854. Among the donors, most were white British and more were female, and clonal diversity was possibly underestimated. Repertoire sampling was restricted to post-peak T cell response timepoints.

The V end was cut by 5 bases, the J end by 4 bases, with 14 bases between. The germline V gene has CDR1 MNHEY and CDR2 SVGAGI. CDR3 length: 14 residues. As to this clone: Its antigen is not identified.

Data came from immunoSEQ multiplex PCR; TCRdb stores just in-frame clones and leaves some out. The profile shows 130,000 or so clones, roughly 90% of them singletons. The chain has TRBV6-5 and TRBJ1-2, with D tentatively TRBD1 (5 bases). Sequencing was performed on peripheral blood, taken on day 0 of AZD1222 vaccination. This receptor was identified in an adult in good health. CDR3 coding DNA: TGTGCCAGCAGTCAGGGTGGGATGCCCTATGGCTACACCTTC. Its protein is CASSQGGMPYGYTF.